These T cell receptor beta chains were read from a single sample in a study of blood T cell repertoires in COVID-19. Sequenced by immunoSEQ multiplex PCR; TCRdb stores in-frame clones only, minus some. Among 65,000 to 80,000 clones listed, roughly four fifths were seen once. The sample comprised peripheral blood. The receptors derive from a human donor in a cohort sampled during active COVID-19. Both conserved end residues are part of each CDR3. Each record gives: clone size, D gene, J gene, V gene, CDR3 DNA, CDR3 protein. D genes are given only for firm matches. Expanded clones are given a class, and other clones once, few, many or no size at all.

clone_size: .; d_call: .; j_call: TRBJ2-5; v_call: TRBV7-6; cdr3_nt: TGTGCCAGCAGCTCACGGGGGTTTAGTGGGGAGACCCAGTACTTC; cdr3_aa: CASSSRGFSGETQYF
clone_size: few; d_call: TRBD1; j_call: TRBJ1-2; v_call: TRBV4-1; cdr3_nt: TGCGCCAGCAGCCCCTTTGCGGACAGGGGGCATAATGGCTACACCTTC; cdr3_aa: CASSPFADRGHNGYTF
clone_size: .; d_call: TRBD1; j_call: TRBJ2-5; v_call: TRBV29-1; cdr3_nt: TGCAGCGTTCTACAGGGGGCCTCTGAGACCCAGTACTTC; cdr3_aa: CSVLQGASETQYF
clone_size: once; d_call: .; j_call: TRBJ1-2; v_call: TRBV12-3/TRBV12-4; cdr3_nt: TGTGCCAGCAGTTTCGGGGGGGTCAAGACCTACACCTTC; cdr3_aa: CASSFGGVKTYTF
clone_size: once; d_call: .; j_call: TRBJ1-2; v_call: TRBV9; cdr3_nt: TGTGCCAGCAGCTCCTACTATGGCTACACCTTC; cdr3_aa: CASSSYYGYTF
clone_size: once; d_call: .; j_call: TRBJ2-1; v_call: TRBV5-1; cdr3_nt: TGCGCCAGCAGCCCGTTCGGGGATCGGGGGAATGAGCAGTTCTTC; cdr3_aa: CASSPFGDRGNEQFF
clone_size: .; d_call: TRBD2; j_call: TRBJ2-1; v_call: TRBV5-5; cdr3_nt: TGTGCCAGCAGCCTAACCGGGACTAGCGGGGGGGCCTACAATGAGCAGTTCTTC; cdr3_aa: CASSLTGTSGGAYNEQFF
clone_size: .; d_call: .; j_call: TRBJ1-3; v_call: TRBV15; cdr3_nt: TGTGCCACCAGCAGAGAGGCGGGCGACCGATACTCTGGAAACACCATATATTTT; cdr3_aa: CATSREAGDRYSGNTIYF
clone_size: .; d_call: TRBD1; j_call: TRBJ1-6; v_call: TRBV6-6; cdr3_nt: TGTGCCAGCAGTTACTCCGGGACAGGGTACTCACCCCTCCACTTT; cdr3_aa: CASSYSGTGYSPLHF
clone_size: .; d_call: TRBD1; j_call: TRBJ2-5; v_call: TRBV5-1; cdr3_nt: TGCGCCAGCAGCGCCGGGACAGGGGTTCAAGAGACCCAGTACTTC; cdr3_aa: CASSAGTGVQETQYF
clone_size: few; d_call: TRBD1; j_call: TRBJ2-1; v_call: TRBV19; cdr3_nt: TGTGCCAGTAGTATAGGGGACAGGGGAGACAATGAGCAGTTCTTC; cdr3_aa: CASSIGDRGDNEQFF
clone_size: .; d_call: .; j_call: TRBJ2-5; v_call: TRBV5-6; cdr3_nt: TGTGCCAGCAGCATCCCCGGGTCCAACAATAGGGGGGGGACCCAGTACTTC; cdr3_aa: CASSIPGSNNRGGTQYF
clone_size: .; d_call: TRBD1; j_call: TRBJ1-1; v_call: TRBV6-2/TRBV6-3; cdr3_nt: TGTGCCAGCAGTTCCCGGGACAGAAACAACATGAACACTGAAGCTTTCTTT; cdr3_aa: CASSSRDRNNMNTEAFF
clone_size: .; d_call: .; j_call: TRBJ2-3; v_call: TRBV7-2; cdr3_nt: TGTGCCAGCAGTTTACTAGCAAGAGATACGCAGTATTTT; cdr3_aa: CASSLLARDTQYF
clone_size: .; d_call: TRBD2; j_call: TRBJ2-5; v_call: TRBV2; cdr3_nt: TGTGCCAGCCGATTAGGCGGGACTCGGGGGGTACAAGAGACCCAGTACTTC; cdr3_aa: CASRLGGTRGVQETQYF
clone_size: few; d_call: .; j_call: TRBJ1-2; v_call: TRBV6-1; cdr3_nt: TGTGCCAGCAGTGAAGCGGGGGCGTCGGAGGGCTACACCTTC; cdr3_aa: CASSEAGASEGYTF
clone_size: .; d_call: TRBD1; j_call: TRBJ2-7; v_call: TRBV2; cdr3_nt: TGTGCCAGCAGCGGGACAGGGTCCTACGAGCAGTACTTC; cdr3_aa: CASSGTGSYEQYF
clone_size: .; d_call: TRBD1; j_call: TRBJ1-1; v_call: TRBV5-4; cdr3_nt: TGTGCCAGCAGGACGGACAGGGGGGACGCTGAAGCTTTCTTT; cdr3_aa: CASRTDRGDAEAFF
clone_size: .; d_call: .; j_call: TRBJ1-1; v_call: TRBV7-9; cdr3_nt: TGTGCCAGCAGCTTCCAGGGGCCTGAAGCTTTCTTT; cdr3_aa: CASSFQGPEAFF
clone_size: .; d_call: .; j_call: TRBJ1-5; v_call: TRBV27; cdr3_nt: TGTGCCAGCAGTTTATCGGCCAGCAATCAGCCCCAGCATTTT; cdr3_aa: CASSLSASNQPQHF
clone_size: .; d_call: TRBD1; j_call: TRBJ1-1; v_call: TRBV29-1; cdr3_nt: TGCAGCGTTTCCAGGGGGTGGGACACTGAAGCTTTCTTT; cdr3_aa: CSVSRGWDTEAFF
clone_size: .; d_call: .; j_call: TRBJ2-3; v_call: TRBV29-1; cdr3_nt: TGCAGCACTCCGGGGGGCTTTCAAGATACGCAGTATTTT; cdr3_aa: CSTPGGFQDTQYF
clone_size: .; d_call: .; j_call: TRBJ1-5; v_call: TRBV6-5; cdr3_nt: TGTGCCAGCAGTTACGGGGGGAATCAGCCCCAGCATTTT; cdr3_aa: CASSYGGNQPQHF
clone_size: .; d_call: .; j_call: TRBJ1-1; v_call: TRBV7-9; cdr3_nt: TGTGCCAGCAGCTTATGGGAGCGCTCAGAAGCTTTCTTT; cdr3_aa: CASSLWERSEAFF
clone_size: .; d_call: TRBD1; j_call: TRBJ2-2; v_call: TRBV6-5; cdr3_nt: TGTGCCAGCAGTCACCAGGGGGCGCCCACCGGGGAGCTGTTTTTT; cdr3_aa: CASSHQGAPTGELFF
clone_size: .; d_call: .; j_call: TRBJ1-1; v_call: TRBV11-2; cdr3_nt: TGTGCCAGCAGCATCCTGAGTGAGAACACTGAAGCTTTCTTT; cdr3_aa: CASSILSENTEAFF
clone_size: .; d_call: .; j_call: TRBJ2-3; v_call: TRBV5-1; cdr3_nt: TGCGCCAGCAGCGTGGGTAGCGCCAGAAGCACAGATACGCAGTATTTT; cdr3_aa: CASSVGSARSTDTQYF
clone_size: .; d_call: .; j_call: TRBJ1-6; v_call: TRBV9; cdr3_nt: TGTGCCAGCAGCGGGACTTATAATTCACCCCTCCACTTT; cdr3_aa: CASSGTYNSPLHF
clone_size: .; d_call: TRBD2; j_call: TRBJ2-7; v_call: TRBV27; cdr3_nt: TGTGCCAGCAGCTTACTTAGCGGGTCCTACGAGCAGTACTTC; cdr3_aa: CASSLLSGSYEQYF
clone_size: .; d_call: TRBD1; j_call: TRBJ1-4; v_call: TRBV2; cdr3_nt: TGTGCCAGCAGTGAAGGGACAGGGAATGAAAAACTGTTTTTT; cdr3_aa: CASSEGTGNEKLFF
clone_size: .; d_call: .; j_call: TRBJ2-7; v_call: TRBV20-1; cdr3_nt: TGCAGTGGGAGGGGGCAGGACGAGCAGTACTTC; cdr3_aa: CSGRGQDEQYF
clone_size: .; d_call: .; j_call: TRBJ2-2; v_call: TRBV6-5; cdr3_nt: TGTGCCAGCAGTCCTGATCGGGGGGGGGAGCTGTTTTTT; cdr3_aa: CASSPDRGGELFF
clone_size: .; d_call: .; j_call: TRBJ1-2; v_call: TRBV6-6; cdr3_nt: TGTGCCAGCAGTTACCCTCGGGGGGGTAGGTATGGCTACACCTTC; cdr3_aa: CASSYPRGGRYGYTF
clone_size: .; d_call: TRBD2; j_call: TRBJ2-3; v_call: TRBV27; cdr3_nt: TGTGCCAGCAGTTTAGAGACTAGCGGGAACGGGGCAGATACGCAGTATTTT; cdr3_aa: CASSLETSGNGADTQYF
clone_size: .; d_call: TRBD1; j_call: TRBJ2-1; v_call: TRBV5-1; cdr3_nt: TGCGCCAGCAGCGGGACAGGGGGTTGGCCCGTCTCCTACAATGAGCAGTTCTTC; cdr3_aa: CASSGTGGWPVSYNEQFF